One sample yielded the 31 T cell receptor beta chains listed below, sequenced in a study of blood T cell repertoires in COVID-19. Generated by immunoSEQ multiplex PCR, the TCRdb table keeps only in-frame clones and is missing some. The data show 200,000 to 250,000 clones, 88% seen once. Sequenced input: peripheral blood. The receptors were gathered from a woman aged 60-70 years with acute or convalescent COVID-19.

This chain uses TRBV5-1 with TRBJ1-1; TRBD1 matches at 7 bases. The CDR3 is 14 residues long. The germline gives CDR1 SGHRS, CDR2 YFSETQ. V was pared by 2 bases and J by 7 bases, with 8 bases of the junction left unmatched. CDR3 in amino acids: CASSLQTGQDEAFF. The CDR3 bases are TGCGCCAGCAGCTTACAGACAGGACAGGATGAAGCTTTCTTT.

Only one count was recorded for this clone. The chain carries TRBV9 and TRBJ1-2, with 7 bases aligning to TRBD1. The germline V gene has CDR1 SGDLS and CDR2 YYNGEE. The CDR3 length is 15 residues. Trimming at V came to 3 bases and at J to 4 bases, leaving 9 bases not matched to a gene. CDR3 DNA sequence: TGTGCCAGCAGCGCCGGGGTGGCAGGGGGCTATGGCTACACCTTC. Protein sequence: CASSAGVAGGYGYTF.

In regard to this clone: The junction departs from the called germline gene at one end, perhaps through a read error. The chain has TRBV11-2 and TRBJ2-7; 8 nucleotides align to TRBD1. Germline V gene lookup returns CDR1 SGHAT and CDR2 FQNNGV. This CDR3 has 12 residues. For the CDR3, the DNA is TGTGCCAGCAGCTGGGGACAGGACGAGCGGTACTTC. The encoded protein is CASSWGQDERYF. Using reference TRBV11-2 and TRBJ2-7 for the parts outside the CDR3, the full variable domain is EAGVAQSPRYKIIEKRQSVAFWCNPISGHATLYWYQQILGQGPKLLIQFQNNGVVDDSQLPKDRFSAERLKGVDSTLKIQPAKLEDSAVYLCASSWGQDERYFGPGTRLTVT.

This clone was found a few times. The chain employs TRBV3-1 (or the pseudogene TRBV3-2) and TRBJ2-5, with no clear D. Germline V gene lookup returns CDR1 LGHDT and CDR2 YNNKEL (reference sequence). V gave up 0 bases and J gave up 5 bases, with 4 bases separating them. This CDR3 is built from 12 residues. DNA of the CDR3: TGTGCCAGCAGCCAAGACTTGGAGACCCAGTACTTC. Protein product: CASSQDLETQYF.

V usage is TRBV12-5 and J usage is TRBJ1-5; D possibly corresponds to TRBD1 (6 bases). CDR3 length: 13 amino acids. Germline V lookup: CDR1 LGHNT, CDR2 FRNRAP. With 6 bases removed from V and 5 bases from J, the gap between germline ends came to 11 bases. The CDR3 loop is CASGQGIDQPQHF. The CDR3 region has the DNA TGTGCTAGTGGACAGGGAATCGATCAGCCCCAGCATTTT.

V gene TRBV28 combines with J gene TRBJ1-1; no definite D call. Between the trimmed V and J ends, which lost 4 bases and 3 bases, there was a span of 12 bases. Germline values: CDR1 MDHEN, CDR2 SYDVKM. This CDR3 is built from 14 residues. The CDR3 spells CASSSFRFDTEAFF. The CDR3 DNA sequence: TGTGCCAGCAGTTCGTTCAGGTTTGACACTGAAGCTTTCTTT.

The chain uses TRBV5-1 and TRBJ1-2; unclear D gene. The CDR3 is 13 amino acids. Germline V lookup: CDR1 SGHRS, CDR2 YFSETQ. Trimming took off 1 base at V and 1 base at J, with 5 bases between the two ends. The CDR3 sequence: CASSLNSNYGYTF. CDR3 sequence (DNA): TGCGCCAGCAGCTTGAACAGTAACTATGGCTACACCTTC. The complete variable domain, with remaining parts taken from reference TRBV5-1 and TRBJ1-2, reads KAGVTQTPRYLIKTRGQQVTLSCSPISGHRSVSWYQQTPGQGLQFLFEYFSETQRNKGNFPGRFSGRQFSNSRSEMNVSTLELGDSALYLCASSLNSNYGYTFGSGTRLTVV.

The chain employs TRBV30 and TRBJ1-1, with 7 bases identical to TRBD1. V was pared by 5 bases and J by 6 bases, with 9 bases of the junction left unmatched. Germline-derived CDR1 and CDR2 are GTSNPN and SVGIG (reference sequence). The length of the CDR3 is 13 residues. The CDR3, as DNA: TGTGCCTGGGATGCAAAAGGGGGCCCTGAAGCTTTCTTT. It specifies CAWDAKGGPEAFF.

The sample holds a few counts of this clone. V and J are TRBV19 and TRBJ2-7; 7 bases match TRBD1. CDR3 length: 15 amino acids. Looked up from germline, CDR1 is LNHDA and CDR2 is SQIVND (reference sequence). Trimming took 4 bases from V and 0 from J; bases not matched to a gene: 6. CDR3 sequence reads: CASSTYGTDSYEQYF. CDR3 nucleotides: TGTGCCAGTAGTACCTACGGGACAGACTCCTACGAGCAGTACTTC.

The count of this clone is one. V and J are TRBV12-3 or TRBV12-4 and TRBJ1-2; D might be TRBD1 (6 bases). Trimming took off 5 bases at V and 7 bases at J, with 14 bases between the two ends. The CDR3 contains 13 residues. The chain's CDR3 is CASSVGHLPGYTF. CDR3 in DNA: TGTGCCAGCAGTGTGGGACATCTCCCTGGCTACACCTTC.

This chain uses TRBV5-5 with TRBJ2-7, with TRBD1 identical over 12 bases. In germline, CDR1 is SGHKS, CDR2 YYEKEE (reference sequence). With 0 bases clipped from V and 3 bases from J, the junction kept 10 bases outside the gene matches. The CDR3 runs 18 residues. CDR3 in DNA: TGTGCCAGCAGCTTGGGTCCAGGAGGGGACAGGGGGCTCTACGAGCAGTACTTC. It is translated as CASSLGPGGDRGLYEQYF.

V usage is TRBV7-9 and J usage is TRBJ1-4, with 8 bases aligning to TRBD1. Germline lookup yields CDR1 SEHNR and CDR2 FQNEAQ (reference sequence). CDR3 length equals 15 residues. With 5 bases clipped from V and 7 bases from J, the junction kept 9 bases outside the gene matches. The CDR3 protein is CASSRRGLEGEKLFF. The CDR3 nucleotides read TGTGCCAGCAGCCGCAGGGGGCTCGAGGGTGAAAAACTGTTTTTT. The entire variable domain, with the rest obtained from reference TRBV7-9 and TRBJ1-4, is as follows: DTGVSQNPRHKITKRGQNVTFRCDPISEHNRLYWYRQTLGQGPEFLTYFQNEAQLEKSRLLSDRFSAERPKGSFSTLEIQRTEQGDSAMYLCASSRRGLEGEKLFFGSGTQLSVL.

The chain combines TRBV7-2 with TRBJ2-1, with 10 bases lining up with TRBD2. The CDR3 is 17 residues long. With V trimmed by 5 bases and J by 8 bases, 15 bases remained unmatched. Germline V gene sequence: CDR1 SGHTA, CDR2 FQGNSA. In DNA, the CDR3 is TGTGCCAGCAGCAGTCAACCGGGACTAGCGAGGGGGCATGAGCAGTTCTTC. Its translation is CASSSQPGLARGHEQFF.

This clone appeared many times. V is TRBV7-9 and J is TRBJ2-2, with TRBD1 as a possible D gene (5 bases). CDR3 length: 14 residues. Trimming stripped 3 bases from V and 8 bases from J, with 13 bases between. Germline V gene data show CDR1 as SEHNR and CDR2 as FQNEAQ (reference sequence). CDR3 protein: CASSLTAPRGELFF. The CDR3 nucleotides are TGTGCCAGCAGCTTGACAGCCCCTAGGGGGGAGCTGTTTTTT.

The chain joins TRBV10-3 to TRBJ1-4; 7 nucleotides agree with TRBD1. Germline V gene sequence: CDR1 ENHRY, CDR2 SYGVKD. The CDR3 has 14 amino acids. Trimming cost V 5 bases and J 3 bases; bases outside gene matches: 3. CDR3 sequence: CAISSGGSNEKLFF. Written as DNA, the CDR3 is TGTGCCATCAGTTCAGGGGGTTCTAATGAAAAACTGTTTTTT.

The chain links TRBV14 to TRBJ2-3; a weak D match, TRBD1 (7 bases). Trimming took off 2 bases at V and 3 bases at J, with 15 bases between the two ends. This CDR3 spans 16 amino acids. Germline V gives CDR1 SGHDN, CDR2 FVKESK. As DNA, the CDR3 is TGTGCCAGCAGCCAAAGACAGACAGGGAGGACAGATACGCAGTATTTT. It encodes CASSQRQTGRTDTQYF.

The gene calls are TRBV28 and TRBJ1-1; maybe TRBD1 (5 bases). Germline assignment: CDR1 MDHEN and CDR2 SYDVKM. Deletions cut 6 bases from V and 2 bases from J, with 13 bases between. The CDR3 has 14 residues. CDR3 in DNA: TGTGCCAGCAGACTGGACACATCAAACACTGAAGCTTTCTTT. Translated: CASRLDTSNTEAFF.

This clone was seen a single time. The chain uses TRBV19 and TRBJ2-1; tentatively, D is TRBD1 (6 bases). CDR1 is LNHDA, CDR2 SQIVND, per germline (reference sequence). The V gene lost 7 bases and the J gene lost 4 bases, with 8 bases spanning the gap. There are 12 residues in the CDR3. CDR3 bases: TGTGCCAGTAATCAGGGGTACAATGAGCAGTTCTTC. Protein: CASNQGYNEQFF.

V and J are TRBV9 and TRBJ2-7, with 10 bases identical to TRBD1. Germline V CDR1 and CDR2: SGDLS, YYNGEE. The trim removed 0 bases at V and 2 bases at J, leaving 2 bases unmatched. The CDR3 is 15 amino acids. CDR3: CASSVATGGPYEQYF. The CDR3 nucleotides read TGTGCCAGCAGCGTAGCGACAGGGGGCCCCTACGAGCAGTACTTC.

This chain uses TRBV30 with TRBJ1-1; D uncertain. The CDR3 consists of 13 residues. Germline CDR1 and CDR2: GTSNPN and SVGIG (reference sequence). Trimming removed 7 bases from V and 0 bases from J, with 12 bases in between. The CDR3 is CASHNAMNTEAFF. CDR3 DNA sequence: TGTGCCTCCCACAATGCCATGAACACTGAAGCTTTCTTT. Full variable domain (missing parts from reference TRBV30 and TRBJ1-1): SQTIHQWPATLVQPVGSPLSLECTVEGTSNPNLYWYRQAAGRGLQLLFYSVGIGQISSEVPQNLSASRPQDRQFILSSKKLLLSDSGFYLCASHNAMNTEAFFGQGTRLTVV.

This sequence joins TRBV5-6 and TRBJ1-2; a possible D gene is TRBD1 (6 bases). The CDR3 covers 14 residues. The ends were cut back, 2 bases at V and 7 bases at J, with 15 bases in the middle. In germline, CDR1 is SGHDT, CDR2 YYEEEE. The CDR3 DNA reads TGTGCCAGCAGCTTAGGGGGGGATCGGCGTGGCTACACCTTC. Residues: CASSLGGDRRGYTF.

The chain uses TRBV5-4 and TRBJ1-4; tentative D call: TRBD1 (5 bases). The CDR3 has 15 amino acids. V gave up 3 bases and J gave up 7 bases, with 16 bases separating them. Germline CDR1 and CDR2: SGHNT and YYREEE (reference sequence). This CDR3 reads CASSSAGFNLEKLFF. In DNA form, the CDR3 reads TGTGCCAGCAGCTCAGCAGGGTTCAACCTTGAAAAACTGTTTTTT.

The chain couples TRBV21-1 to TRBJ1-4; TRBD1, the table's D call, was not compared with the DNA. TRBV21-1 is a listed pseudogene. The CDR3 is 12 residues long. The CDR3 bases are TGTGCCAGAGTTACAGGGTATGAAAAACTGTTTTTT. It specifies CARVTGYEKLFF.

V usage is TRBV28 and J usage is TRBJ1-3, with D perhaps matching TRBD1 (5 bases). The CDR3 runs 13 residues. Trimming removed 5 bases from V and 5 bases from J, with 10 bases in between. Per the germline V gene, CDR1 is MDHEN and CDR2 is SYDVKM. The CDR3 loop reads CASSTTVRNTIYF. CDR3 in DNA: TGTGCCAGCAGTACGACAGTTAGAAACACCATATATTTT.

This clone was detected a few times. The chain recombines TRBV27 with TRBJ1-2; the D gene is possibly TRBD1 (5 bases). This CDR3 has 14 residues. The V gene's germline CDR1 is MNHEY and CDR2 SMNVEV (reference sequence). With 7 bases removed from V and 5 bases from J, the gap between germline ends came to 17 bases. CDR3 amino acids: CASTLRTGRYGYTF. The CDR3 bases are TGTGCCAGCACCCTCAGAACAGGAAGATATGGCTACACCTTC.

In the case of this clone: Distinct nucleotide sequences in the sample also encode this CDR3. The rearrangement uses TRBV18 and TRBJ1-2; 7 nucleotides agree with TRBD1. V was pared by 3 bases and J by 3 bases, with 1 base of the junction left unmatched. The CDR3 contains 13 residues. CDR1 is KGHSH, CDR2 LQKENI, per germline. CDR3: CASSPTGDYGYTF. For the CDR3, the DNA is TGTGCCAGCTCACCTACAGGGGACTATGGCTACACCTTC.

The genes are TRBV7-6 and TRBJ2-3; 16 bases are shared with TRBD2. CDR1 and CDR2 (germline): SGHVS, FNYEAQ. J lost 2 bases, V lost 4 bases, and 12 bases had no gene match. The CDR3 has 20 residues. The CDR3, as DNA: TGTGCCAGCAGCTCGGGACTAGCGGGGGGGCGAGGGAGGTACACAGATACGCAGTATTTT. Amino acids: CASSSGLAGGRGRYTDTQYF.

The chain combines TRBV4-1 with TRBJ1-5, with TRBD1 matching over 7 bases. This CDR3 comprises 16 residues. Germline-derived CDR1 and CDR2 are MGHRA and YSYEKL. The trim removed 1 base at V and 1 base at J, leaving 4 bases unmatched. The CDR3 here is CASSQGGTASNQPQHF. The CDR3 DNA sequence: TGCGCCAGCAGCCAAGGGGGGACAGCGAGCAATCAGCCCCAGCATTTT.

This clone appeared once. The V gene is TRBV30, the J gene TRBJ1-4, with D possibly being TRBD1 (5 bases). The germline V gene encodes CDR1 GTSNPN and CDR2 SVGIG (reference sequence). The CDR3 spans 14 residues. The V end was cut by 3 bases, the J end by 8 bases, with 16 bases between. CDR3 region: CAWRQAGGAEKLFF. The CDR3, as DNA: TGTGCCTGGAGACAGGCCGGTGGGGCCGAAAAACTGTTTTTT.

This sequence joins TRBV7-9 and TRBJ2-1; possibly TRBD1 for D (5 bases). The length of the CDR3 is 13 residues. V lost 10 bases, J lost 7 bases, and 17 bases lay in between. Germline CDR1 SEHNR, CDR2 FQNEAQ (reference sequence). CDR3 sequence reads: CAISRAGLNEQFF. In DNA form, the CDR3 reads TGTGCCATCTCTCGGGCAGGGCTAAATGAGCAGTTCTTC.

This clone was observed at least ten times. This chain connects TRBV3-1 (or the pseudogene TRBV3-2) to TRBJ1-5, with D perhaps matching TRBD1 (6 bases). With 4 bases removed from V and 4 bases from J, the gap between germline ends came to 11 bases. CDR1 and CDR2 (germline): LGHDT, YNNKEL (reference sequence). The CDR3 covers 14 residues. CDR3 nucleotide sequence: TGTGCCAGCAGCCCCACAACAGGGAATCAGCCCCAGCATTTT. Translating gives CASSPTTGNQPQHF.